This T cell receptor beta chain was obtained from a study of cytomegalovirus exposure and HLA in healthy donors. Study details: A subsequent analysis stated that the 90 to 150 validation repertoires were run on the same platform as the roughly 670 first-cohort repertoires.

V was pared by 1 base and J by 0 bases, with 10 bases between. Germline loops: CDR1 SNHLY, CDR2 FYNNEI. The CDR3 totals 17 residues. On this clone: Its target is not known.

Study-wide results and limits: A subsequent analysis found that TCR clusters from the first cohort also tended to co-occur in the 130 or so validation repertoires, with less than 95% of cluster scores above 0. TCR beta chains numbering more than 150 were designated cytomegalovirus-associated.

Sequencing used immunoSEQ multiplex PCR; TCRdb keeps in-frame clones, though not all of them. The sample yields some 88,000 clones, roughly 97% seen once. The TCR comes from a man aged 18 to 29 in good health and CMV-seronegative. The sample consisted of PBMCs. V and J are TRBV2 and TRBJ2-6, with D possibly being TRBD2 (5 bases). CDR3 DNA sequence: TGTGCCAGCAGTGAAGGGGCCACTAGCTCTGGGGCCAACGTCCTGACTTTC. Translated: CASSEGATSSGANVLTF.